This entry describes one T cell receptor (beta chain). What it binds is unknown. The data were taken from a study of graft-versus-host responses after intestinal transplantation. Whole-study context: Recipients were all induced with anti-thymocyte globulin, then given tacrolimus and steroids for 2 to 4 years.

Produced via immunoSEQ multiplex PCR; TCRdb's table is partial and in-frame only. The table shows about 97,000 clones, with 91% occurring only once. General study findings and limits: Graft-donor T cell macrochimerism coincided with high graft-versus-host to host-versus-graft clonal ratios in allografts. Circulating GvH clones peaking coincided with falling HvG clones soon after transplant.

Between the trimmed V and J ends, which lost 4 bases and 6 bases, there was a span of 10 bases. CDR1 and CDR2 from the germline V gene are MGHDK and SYGVNS. The CDR3 covers 14 residues. V and J are TRBV25-1 and TRBJ1-6; unclear D gene. The sample consisted of unstimulated CD4+ T cells sorted from spleen or lymph node cells, taken before transplant. The origin of this receptor is a human donor who was the organ donor for an intestinal transplant. In DNA, the CDR3 is TGTGCCAGCAGTGCGGTATTAATTAATTCACCCCTCCACTTT. Protein product: CASSAVLINSPLHF.